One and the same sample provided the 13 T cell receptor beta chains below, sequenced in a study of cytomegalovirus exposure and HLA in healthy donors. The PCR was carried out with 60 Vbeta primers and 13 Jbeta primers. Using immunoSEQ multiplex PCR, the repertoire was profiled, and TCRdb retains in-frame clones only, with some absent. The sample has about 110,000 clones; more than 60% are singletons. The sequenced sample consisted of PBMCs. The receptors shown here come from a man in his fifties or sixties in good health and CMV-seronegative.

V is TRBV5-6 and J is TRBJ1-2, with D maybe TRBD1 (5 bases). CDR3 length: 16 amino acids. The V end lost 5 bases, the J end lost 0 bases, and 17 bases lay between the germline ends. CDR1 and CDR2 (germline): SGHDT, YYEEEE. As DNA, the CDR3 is TGTGCCAGCAGGACCCAGGAGGGGCCCACTAACTATGGCTACACCTTC. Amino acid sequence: CASRTQEGPTNYGYTF.

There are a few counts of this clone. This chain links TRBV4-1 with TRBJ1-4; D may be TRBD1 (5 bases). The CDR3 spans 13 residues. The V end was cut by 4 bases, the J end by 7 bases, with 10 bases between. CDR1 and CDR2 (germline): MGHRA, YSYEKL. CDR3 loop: CASSPQAAEKLFF. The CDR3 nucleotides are TGCGCCAGCAGCCCACAGGCTGCTGAAAAACTGTTTTTT.

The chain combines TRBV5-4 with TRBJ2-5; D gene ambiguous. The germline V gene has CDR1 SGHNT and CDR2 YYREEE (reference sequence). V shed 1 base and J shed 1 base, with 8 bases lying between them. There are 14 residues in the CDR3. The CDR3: CASSLPHLQETQYF. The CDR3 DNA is TGTGCCAGCAGCTTGCCACACCTCCAAGAGACCCAGTACTTC.

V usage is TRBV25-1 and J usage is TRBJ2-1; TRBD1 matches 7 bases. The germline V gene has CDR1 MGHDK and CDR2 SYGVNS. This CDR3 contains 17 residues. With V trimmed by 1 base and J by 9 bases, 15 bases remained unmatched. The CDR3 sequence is CASSESRDSPRGSEQFF. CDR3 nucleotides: TGTGCCAGCAGTGAATCCCGGGACAGCCCCCGGGGTAGTGAGCAGTTCTTC.

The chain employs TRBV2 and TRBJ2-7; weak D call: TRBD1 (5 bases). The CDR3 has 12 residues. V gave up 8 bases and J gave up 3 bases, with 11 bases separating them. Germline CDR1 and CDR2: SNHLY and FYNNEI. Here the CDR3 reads CASSRGIYEQYF. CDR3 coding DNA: TGTGCCAGCTCAAGGGGAATCTACGAGCAGTACTTC.

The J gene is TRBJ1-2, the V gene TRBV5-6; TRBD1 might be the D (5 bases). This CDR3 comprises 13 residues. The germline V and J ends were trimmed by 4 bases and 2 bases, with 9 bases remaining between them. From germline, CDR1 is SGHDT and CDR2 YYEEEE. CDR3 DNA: TGTGCCAGCAGCCCGGGGGAAAACTATGGCTACACCTTC. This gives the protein CASSPGENYGYTF.

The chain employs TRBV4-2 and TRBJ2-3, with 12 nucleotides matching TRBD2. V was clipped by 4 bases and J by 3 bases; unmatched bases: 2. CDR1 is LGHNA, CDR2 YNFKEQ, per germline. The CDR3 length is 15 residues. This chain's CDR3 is CASSPTSGGTDTQYF. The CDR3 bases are TGTGCCAGCAGCCCAACTAGCGGGGGGACAGATACGCAGTATTTT.

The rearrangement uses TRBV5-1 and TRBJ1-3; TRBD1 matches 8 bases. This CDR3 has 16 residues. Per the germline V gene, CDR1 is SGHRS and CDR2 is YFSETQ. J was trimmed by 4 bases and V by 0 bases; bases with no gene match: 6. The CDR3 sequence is CASSLGSTGVGNTIYF. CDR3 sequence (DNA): TGCGCCAGCAGCTTGGGGTCGACAGGGGTAGGAAACACCATATATTTT.

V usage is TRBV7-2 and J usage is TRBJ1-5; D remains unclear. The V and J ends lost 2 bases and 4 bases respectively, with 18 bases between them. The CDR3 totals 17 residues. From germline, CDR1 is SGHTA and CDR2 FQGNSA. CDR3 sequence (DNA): TGTGCCAGCAGCTTATTTGCGACCGCCGCGGGGAATCAGCCCCAGCATTTT. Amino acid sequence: CASSLFATAAGNQPQHF.

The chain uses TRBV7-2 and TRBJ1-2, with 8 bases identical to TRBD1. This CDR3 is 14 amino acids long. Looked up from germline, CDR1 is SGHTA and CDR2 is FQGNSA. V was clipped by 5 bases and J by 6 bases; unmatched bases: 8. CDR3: CASSVDRGANGYTF. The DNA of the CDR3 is TGTGCCAGCAGCGTTGACAGGGGCGCCAATGGCTACACCTTC.

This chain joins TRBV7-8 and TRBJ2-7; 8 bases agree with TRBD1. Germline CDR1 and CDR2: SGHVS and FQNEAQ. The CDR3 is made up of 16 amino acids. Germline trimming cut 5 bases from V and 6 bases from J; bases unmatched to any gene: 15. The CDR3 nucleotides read TGTGCCAGCAGCCCCTCTGGGCAGGGGGCGCGGGGCGAGCAGTACTTC. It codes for CASSPSGQGARGEQYF.

The CDR3 coding sequence is TGTGCCAGCAGTGGCCTTAATGGCTACACCTTC. Translated: CASSGLNGYTF. The J gene is TRBJ1-2, the V gene TRBV6-5; D is unclear. Trimming cost V 5 bases and J 6 bases, with 7 bases left between them. The CDR3 has 11 residues. From germline, CDR1 is MNHEY and CDR2 SVGAGI.

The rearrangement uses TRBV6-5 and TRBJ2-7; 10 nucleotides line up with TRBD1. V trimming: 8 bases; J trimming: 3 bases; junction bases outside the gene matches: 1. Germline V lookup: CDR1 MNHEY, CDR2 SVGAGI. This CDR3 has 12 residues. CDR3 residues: CASGTGDYEQYF. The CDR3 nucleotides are TGTGCCAGCGGGACAGGGGACTACGAGCAGTACTTC.